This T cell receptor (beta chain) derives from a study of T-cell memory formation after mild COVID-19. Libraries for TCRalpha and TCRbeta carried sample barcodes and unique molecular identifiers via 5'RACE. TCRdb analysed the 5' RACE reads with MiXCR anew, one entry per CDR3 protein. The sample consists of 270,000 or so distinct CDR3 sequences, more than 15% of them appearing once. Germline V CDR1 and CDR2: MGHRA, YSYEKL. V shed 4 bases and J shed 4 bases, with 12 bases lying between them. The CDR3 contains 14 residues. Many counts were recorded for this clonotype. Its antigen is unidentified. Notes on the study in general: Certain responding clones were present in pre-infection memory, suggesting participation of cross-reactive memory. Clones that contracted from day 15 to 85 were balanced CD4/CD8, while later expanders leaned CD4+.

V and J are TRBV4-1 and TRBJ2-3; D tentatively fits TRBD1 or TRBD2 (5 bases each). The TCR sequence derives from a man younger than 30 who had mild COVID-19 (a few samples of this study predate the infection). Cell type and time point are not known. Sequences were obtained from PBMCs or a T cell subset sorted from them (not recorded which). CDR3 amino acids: CASSLLGTADTQYF. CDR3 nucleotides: TGCGCCAGCAGCCTCCTGGGGACCGCAGATACGCAGTATTTT.